These T cell receptor beta chains were read from a single sample in a study of Graves' ophthalmopathy and Graves' hyperthyroidism. Using its own MiXCR run on the multiplex PCR reads, TCRdb lists one record per CDR3 protein. The sample lists about 14,000 distinct CDR3 sequences, roughly 50% occurring once. The sequenced sample was peripheral blood. The receptors originated from a woman younger than 45 with Graves' ophthalmopathy. Each CDR3 is given with its conserved first and last residue. Fields, in order: CDR3 protein, V gene, J gene, clone size. Only some rows state a clone size, as once, few, many or a class for expanded clones.

CDR3aa: CASSTPARGESGPGELFF
v_gene: TRBV19
j_gene: TRBJ2-2
abundance: NA

CDR3aa: CSARTVAGTGLSDTQYF
v_gene: TRBV20-1
j_gene: TRBJ2-3
abundance: NA

CDR3aa: CASRPFSPHNEQFF
v_gene: TRBV7-9
j_gene: TRBJ2-1
abundance: NA

CDR3aa: CASSQRGGNRDTQYF
v_gene: TRBV4-3
j_gene: TRBJ2-3
abundance: many

CDR3aa: CASRNGGGGSGNTIYF
v_gene: TRBV2
j_gene: TRBJ1-3
abundance: NA

CDR3aa: CASTHGEGQFF
v_gene: TRBV10-2
j_gene: TRBJ2-1
abundance: many

CDR3aa: CAGSDGQGTDTQYF
v_gene: TRBV6-4
j_gene: TRBJ2-3
abundance: once

CDR3aa: CASSEGIGPTYEQYF
v_gene: TRBV6-1
j_gene: TRBJ2-7
abundance: medium-sized

CDR3aa: CTSQREGSYNEQFF
v_gene: TRBV2
j_gene: TRBJ2-1
abundance: NA

CDR3aa: CASSEGTGYNEQFF
v_gene: TRBV5-1
j_gene: TRBJ2-1
abundance: once

CDR3aa: CASSLPSMNTEAFF
v_gene: TRBV5-4
j_gene: TRBJ1-1
abundance: NA

CDR3aa: CASSITGGSYNEQFF
v_gene: TRBV5-1
j_gene: TRBJ2-1
abundance: few

CDR3aa: CASSLRLVPYNEQFF
v_gene: TRBV7-9
j_gene: TRBJ2-1
abundance: NA

CDR3aa: CSATVSGGRGGTEAFF
v_gene: TRBV20-1
j_gene: TRBJ1-1
abundance: many

CDR3aa: CASSVIGVSRDEQYF
v_gene: TRBV2
j_gene: TRBJ2-7
abundance: many

CDR3aa: CASSTGQSSIEQYF
v_gene: TRBV7-2
j_gene: TRBJ2-7
abundance: many

CDR3aa: CASSHGTGREQYF
v_gene: TRBV4-1
j_gene: TRBJ2-7
abundance: NA

CDR3aa: CASSDSGGGNEQFF
v_gene: TRBV6-4
j_gene: TRBJ2-1
abundance: many

CDR3aa: CSARTPQGNTGELFF
v_gene: TRBV20-1
j_gene: TRBJ2-2
abundance: NA

CDR3aa: CASSRGLAEYNEQFF
v_gene: TRBV7-3
j_gene: TRBJ2-1
abundance: NA

CDR3aa: CASSNRGLAEATQYF
v_gene: TRBV7-2
j_gene: TRBJ2-3
abundance: NA

CDR3aa: CSARTGTSASSYEQYF
v_gene: TRBV20-1
j_gene: TRBJ2-7
abundance: few

CDR3aa: CSASRWTGDNQPQHF
v_gene: TRBV20-1
j_gene: TRBJ1-5
abundance: NA

CDR3aa: CASDPHSYNEQFF
v_gene: TRBV7-8
j_gene: TRBJ2-1
abundance: medium-sized

CDR3aa: CASSLGEGTELGLYNEQFF
v_gene: TRBV11-2
j_gene: TRBJ2-1
abundance: many

CDR3aa: CASSGRSETQYF
v_gene: TRBV2
j_gene: TRBJ2-5
abundance: few

CDR3aa: CATSEQDGNIIYF
v_gene: TRBV24-1
j_gene: TRBJ1-3
abundance: NA

CDR3aa: CASSRTSDYEQYF
v_gene: TRBV7-2
j_gene: TRBJ2-7
abundance: many

CDR3aa: CASSYSWTAANYGYTF
v_gene: TRBV6-6
j_gene: TRBJ1-2
abundance: many

CDR3aa: CAGSGSQGRGSDTQYF
v_gene: TRBV6-1
j_gene: TRBJ2-3
abundance: NA

CDR3aa: CSAEKGNKQYF
v_gene: TRBV20-1
j_gene: TRBJ2-7
abundance: NA

CDR3aa: CSARLTGLETQYF
v_gene: TRBV20-1
j_gene: TRBJ2-5
abundance: few

CDR3aa: CASQRGQGGAEKLFF
v_gene: TRBV9
j_gene: TRBJ1-4
abundance: NA

CDR3aa: CSARRGGGAYGYTF
v_gene: TRBV20-1
j_gene: TRBJ1-2
abundance: NA

CDR3aa: CASSHGRGNTEAFF
v_gene: TRBV11-3
j_gene: TRBJ1-1
abundance: many

CDR3aa: CASSDGSSTDTQYF
v_gene: TRBV25-1
j_gene: TRBJ2-3
abundance: NA

CDR3aa: CSARGREGSHEQYF
v_gene: TRBV20-1
j_gene: TRBJ2-7
abundance: once

CDR3aa: CASSEGQGYEKLFF
v_gene: TRBV25-1
j_gene: TRBJ1-4
abundance: NA

CDR3aa: CASSPRTSVEDTQYF
v_gene: TRBV6-5
j_gene: TRBJ2-3
abundance: NA

CDR3aa: CTNKRQGRHYGYTF
v_gene: TRBV20-1
j_gene: TRBJ1-2
abundance: few

CDR3aa: CASSLRPVGSGNTIYF
v_gene: TRBV7-9
j_gene: TRBJ1-3
abundance: many

CDR3aa: CASSPSNTGELFF
v_gene: TRBV5-1
j_gene: TRBJ2-2
abundance: few

CDR3aa: CASSLGPEVQETQYF
v_gene: TRBV7-6
j_gene: TRBJ2-5
abundance: NA

CDR3aa: CASSDGTNPYEQYF
v_gene: TRBV10-2
j_gene: TRBJ2-7
abundance: many

CDR3aa: CASSLATTGETQYF
v_gene: TRBV5-1
j_gene: TRBJ2-5
abundance: few

CDR3aa: CASSASLVGGYTF
v_gene: TRBV10-2
j_gene: TRBJ1-2
abundance: NA

CDR3aa: CASSSGTGPTDTQYF
v_gene: TRBV5-5
j_gene: TRBJ2-3
abundance: NA

CDR3aa: CASSGTGELFF
v_gene: TRBV12-3/TRBV12-4
j_gene: TRBJ2-2
abundance: once

CDR3aa: CASGGTAGYGNQPQHF
v_gene: TRBV6-2/TRBV6-3
j_gene: TRBJ1-5
abundance: NA

CDR3aa: CATSRGGDRTQYF
v_gene: TRBV24-1
j_gene: TRBJ2-3
abundance: many

CDR3aa: CSAQRGTPGTDTQYF
v_gene: TRBV20-1
j_gene: TRBJ2-3
abundance: NA

CDR3aa: CASSYSIGTSDDTQYF
v_gene: TRBV6-2/TRBV6-3
j_gene: TRBJ2-3
abundance: many